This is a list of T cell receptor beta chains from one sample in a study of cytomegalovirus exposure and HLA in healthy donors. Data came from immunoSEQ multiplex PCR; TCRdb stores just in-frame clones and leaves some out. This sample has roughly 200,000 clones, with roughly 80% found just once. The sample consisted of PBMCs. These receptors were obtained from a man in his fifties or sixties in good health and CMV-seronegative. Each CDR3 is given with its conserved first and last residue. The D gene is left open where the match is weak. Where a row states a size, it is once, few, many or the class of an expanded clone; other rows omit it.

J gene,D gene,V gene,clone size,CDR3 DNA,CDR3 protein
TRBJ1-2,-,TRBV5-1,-,TGCGCCAGCAGCTTGAGCCTAGCTAACTATGGCTACACCTTC,CASSLSLANYGYTF
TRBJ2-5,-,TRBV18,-,TGTGCCAGCTCGCAACAGGGATTAGAGACCCAGTACTTC,CASSQQGLETQYF
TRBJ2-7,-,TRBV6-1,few,TGTGCCAGCAGTGAGGGGGGATACGAGCAGTACTTC,CASSEGGYEQYF
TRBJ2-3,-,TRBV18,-,TGTGCCAGCTCACCATTACTCAGCACAGATACGCAGTATTTT,CASSPLLSTDTQYF
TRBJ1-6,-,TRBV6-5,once,TGTGCCAGCAGTTTTTCAGGGTCAAGTAATTCACCCCTCCACTTT,CASSFSGSSNSPLHF
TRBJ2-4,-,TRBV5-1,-,TGCGCCAGCAGCGCGGACAGGGAGGGAAACATTCAGTACTTC,CASSADREGNIQYF
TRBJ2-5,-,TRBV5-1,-,TGCGCCAGCAGCTTGGGTCCAAACCGGGGAGAGACCCAGTACTTC,CASSLGPNRGETQYF
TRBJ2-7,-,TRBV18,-,TGTGCCAGCTCACCTTACGGAGGGGCCAACTCCTACGAGCAGTACTTC,CASSPYGGANSYEQYF
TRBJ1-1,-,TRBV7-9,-,TGTGCCAGCAGCTTTGGACGGGGGGTTGTTGCTGAAGCTTTCTTT,CASSFGRGVVAEAFF
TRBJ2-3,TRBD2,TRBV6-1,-,TGTGCCAGCAACCTAGTTAGACTAGCACGGGATACGCAGTATTTT,CASNLVRLARDTQYF
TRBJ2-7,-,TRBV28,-,TGTGCCAGCACTTTACCAACTAGCCTTTCCCAGTACTTC,CASTLPTSLSQYF
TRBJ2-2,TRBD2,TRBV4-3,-,TGCGCCAGCAGCCAGGCGGGAGTTAAAGGCGGGGAGCTGTTTTTT,CASSQAGVKGGELFF
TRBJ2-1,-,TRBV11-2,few,TGTGCCAGCAGCTTAGGAGCGGAGTCCTACAATGAGCAGTTCTTC,CASSLGAESYNEQFF
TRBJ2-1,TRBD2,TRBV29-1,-,TGCAGCGTCCGGACTAGCGGGGGCCGGGAGCAGTTCTTC,CSVRTSGGREQFF
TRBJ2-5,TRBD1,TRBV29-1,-,TGCAGCGTTGAGGGGGACAGGGGGTCGGAGACCCAGTACTTC,CSVEGDRGSETQYF
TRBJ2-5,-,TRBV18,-,TGTGCCAGCTCACCAGAGGCGGAGACCCAGTACTTC,CASSPEAETQYF
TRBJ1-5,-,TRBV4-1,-,TGCGCCAGCAGCCAAGAGGGAGCGCAAATGCCCCAGCATTTT,CASSQEGAQMPQHF
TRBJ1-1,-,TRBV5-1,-,TGCGCCAGCAGCCCCGATCAGGGGATATCGGCTTTCTTT,CASSPDQGISAFF
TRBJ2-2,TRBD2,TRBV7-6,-,TGTGCCAGCAGCCGGTGGACTAGCGGGGGGGCTCGGGAGCTGTTTTTT,CASSRWTSGGARELFF
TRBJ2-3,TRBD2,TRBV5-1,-,TGCGCCAGCAGCTTGGAGCCTAGCGGGAGCAGCACAGATACGCAGTATTTT,CASSLEPSGSSTDTQYF
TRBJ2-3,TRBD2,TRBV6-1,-,TGTGCCAGCAGTGTTATTCTAGCGGGGGGATCCACAGATACGCAGTATTTT,CASSVILAGGSTDTQYF
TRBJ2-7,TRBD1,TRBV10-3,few,TGTGCCATCAGTGTCCGGGACAGTGGACAGCAGTACTTC,CAISVRDSGQQYF
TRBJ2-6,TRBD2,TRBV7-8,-,TGTGCCAGCAGCCTAGCGGGGCTCTCTGGGGCCAACGTCCTGACTTTC,CASSLAGLSGANVLTF
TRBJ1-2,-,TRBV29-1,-,TGCAGCGTTTCAATTCCCGGGGTGAACTATGGCTACACCTTC,CSVSIPGVNYGYTF
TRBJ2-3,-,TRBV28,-,TGTGCCAGCAAGTCCAGTAGCACAGATACGCAGTATTTT,CASKSSSTDTQYF
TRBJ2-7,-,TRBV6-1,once,TGTGCCAGCAGAACAGGGTCTTTTTCCTACGAGCAGTACTTC,CASRTGSFSYEQYF
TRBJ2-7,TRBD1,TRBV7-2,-,TGTGCCAGCAGCTCCACAGGGGGCTCTTACGAGCAGTACTTC,CASSSTGGSYEQYF
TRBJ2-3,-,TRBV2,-,TGTGCCAGTCTCCGGTCGGGGAGGAACACAGATACGCAGTATTTT,CASLRSGRNTDTQYF
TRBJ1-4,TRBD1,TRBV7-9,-,TGTTCCAGTTCGACAGGGGGCTATGAAAAACTGTTTTTT,CSSSTGGYEKLFF
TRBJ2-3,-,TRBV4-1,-,TGCGCCAGCAGCCAGCCGGCCGCGCGGGCCACAGATACGCAGTATTTT,CASSQPAARATDTQYF
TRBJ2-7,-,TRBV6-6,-,TGTGCCAGCAGTGACGGGGGGCGGGCCCCCTACGAGCAGTACTTC,CASSDGGRAPYEQYF
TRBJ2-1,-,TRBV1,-,TGCACCAGCAGCCGGCGGCTAGCGGGGGCAGACTACAATGAGCAGTTCTTC,CTSSRRLAGADYNEQFF
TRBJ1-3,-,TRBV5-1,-,TGCGCCAGCAGCTTGGTGCCAGGGCAGGACACCATATATTTT,CASSLVPGQDTIYF
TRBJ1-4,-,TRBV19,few,TGTGCCAGTAAGAGGTCCTTCAATGAAAAACTGTTTTTT,CASKRSFNEKLFF
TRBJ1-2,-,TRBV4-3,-,TGCGCCAGCACCAACGTGGGGGGGAGCTATGGCTACACCTTC,CASTNVGGSYGYTF
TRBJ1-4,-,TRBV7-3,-,TGTGCCAGCAGCTTACAGGGGTCAACTAATGAAAAACTGTTTTTT,CASSLQGSTNEKLFF
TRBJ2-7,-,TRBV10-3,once,TGTGCCACCTCGGGTGGCGCGAGCTCCTACGAGCAGTACTTC,CATSGGASSYEQYF
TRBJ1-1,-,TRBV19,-,TGTGCCAGTGGACGGGAGAACACTGAAGCTTTCTTT,CASGRENTEAFF